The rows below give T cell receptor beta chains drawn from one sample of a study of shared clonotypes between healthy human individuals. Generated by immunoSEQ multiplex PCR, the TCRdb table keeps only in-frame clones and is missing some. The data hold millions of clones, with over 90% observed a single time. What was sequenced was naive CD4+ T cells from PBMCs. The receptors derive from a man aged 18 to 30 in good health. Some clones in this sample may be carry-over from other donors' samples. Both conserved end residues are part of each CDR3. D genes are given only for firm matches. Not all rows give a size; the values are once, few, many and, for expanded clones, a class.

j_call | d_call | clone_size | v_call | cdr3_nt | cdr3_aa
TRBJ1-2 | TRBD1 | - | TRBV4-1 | TGCGCCAGCAGCCAAGGCCCCACGACAGGGATAATCGGAAATGGCTACACCTTC | CASSQGPTTGIIGNGYTF
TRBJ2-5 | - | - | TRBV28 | TGTGCCAGCAGCGGACAGACCCAGTACTTC | CASSGQTQYF
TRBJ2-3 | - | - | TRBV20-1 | TGCAGTGCTAGAGTCGGGGATACGCAGTATTTT | CSARVGDTQYF
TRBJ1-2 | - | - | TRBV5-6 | TGTGCCAGCAGCCCAACGCAGGGAACCTATGGCTACACCTTC | CASSPTQGTYGYTF
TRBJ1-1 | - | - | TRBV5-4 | TGTGCCAGCAGCCAGACGACGATGAACACTGAAGCTTTCTTT | CASSQTTMNTEAFF
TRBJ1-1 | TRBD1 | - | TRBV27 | TGTGCCAGCAGTTTAAGGGGGACAGTACCGAACACTGAAGCTTTCTTT | CASSLRGTVPNTEAFF
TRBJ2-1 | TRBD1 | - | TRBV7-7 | TGTGCCAGCAGCTCTACAGGGGTTGAGCAGTTCTTC | CASSSTGVEQFF
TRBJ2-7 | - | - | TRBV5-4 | TGTGCCAGCAGCCCCACGGGGGGCGCTTTGTACGAGCAGTACTTC | CASSPTGGALYEQYF
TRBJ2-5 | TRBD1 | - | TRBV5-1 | TGCGCCAGCAGCAACCCACAGGGGGCAGGAGAGACCCAGTACTTC | CASSNPQGAGETQYF
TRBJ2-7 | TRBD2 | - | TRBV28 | TGTGCCAGCATCCTAAGACTAGCGGGAGCGTACGAGCAGTACTTC | CASILRLAGAYEQYF
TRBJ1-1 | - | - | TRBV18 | TGTGCCAGCTCACCGGAGAGTACGCGGAACACTGAAGCTTTCTTT | CASSPESTRNTEAFF
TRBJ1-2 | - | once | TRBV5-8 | TGTGCCAGCAGCTTTCGACAGACCTATGGCTACACCTTC | CASSFRQTYGYTF
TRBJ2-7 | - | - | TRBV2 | TGTGCCAGCAGGCGCTTGGACCAATATTCCTACGAGCAGTACTTC | CASRRLDQYSYEQYF
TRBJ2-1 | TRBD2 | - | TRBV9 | TGTGCCAGCAGCGGGGGACTAGCGGGAGGATCCTACAATGAGCAGTTCTTC | CASSGGLAGGSYNEQFF
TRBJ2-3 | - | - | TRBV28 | TGTGCCAGCAGTTTTGGGGACATCAGGTCGCAGTATTTT | CASSFGDIRSQYF
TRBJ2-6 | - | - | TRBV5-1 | TGCGCCAGCAGCTTGGCAAACTCGAGGGGCTCTGGGGCCAACGTCCTGACTTTC | CASSLANSRGSGANVLTF
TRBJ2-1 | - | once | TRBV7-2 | TGTGCCAGCAGCTCACGAAGCTCCTACAATGAGCAGTTCTTC | CASSSRSSYNEQFF
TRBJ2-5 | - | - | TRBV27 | TGTGCCAGCAGTTTAAGAGGAACCCAGTACTTC | CASSLRGTQYF
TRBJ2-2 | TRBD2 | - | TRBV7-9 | TGTGCCAGCAGTCAAGAGGGAGGGCGGAACACCGGGGAGCTGTTTTTT | CASSQEGGRNTGELFF
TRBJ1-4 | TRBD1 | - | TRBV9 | TGTGCCAGCAGCGCGGGACAGGGAGCCGGAAAACTGTTTTTT | CASSAGQGAGKLFF